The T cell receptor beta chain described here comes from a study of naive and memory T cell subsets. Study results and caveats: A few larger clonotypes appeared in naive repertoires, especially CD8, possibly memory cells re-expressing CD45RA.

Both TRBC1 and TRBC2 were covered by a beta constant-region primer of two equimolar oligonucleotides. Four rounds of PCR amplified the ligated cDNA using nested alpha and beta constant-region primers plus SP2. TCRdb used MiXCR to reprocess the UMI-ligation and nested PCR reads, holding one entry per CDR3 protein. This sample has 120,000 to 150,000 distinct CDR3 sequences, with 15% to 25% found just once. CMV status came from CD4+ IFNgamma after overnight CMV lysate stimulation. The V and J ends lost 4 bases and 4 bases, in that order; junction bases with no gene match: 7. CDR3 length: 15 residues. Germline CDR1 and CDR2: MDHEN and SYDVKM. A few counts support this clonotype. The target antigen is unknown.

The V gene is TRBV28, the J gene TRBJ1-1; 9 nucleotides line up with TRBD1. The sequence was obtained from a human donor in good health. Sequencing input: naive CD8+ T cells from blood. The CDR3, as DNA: TGTGCCAGCAGTTCATACAGGGGGCTAGGCACTGAAGCTTTCTTT. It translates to CASSSYRGLGTEAFF.